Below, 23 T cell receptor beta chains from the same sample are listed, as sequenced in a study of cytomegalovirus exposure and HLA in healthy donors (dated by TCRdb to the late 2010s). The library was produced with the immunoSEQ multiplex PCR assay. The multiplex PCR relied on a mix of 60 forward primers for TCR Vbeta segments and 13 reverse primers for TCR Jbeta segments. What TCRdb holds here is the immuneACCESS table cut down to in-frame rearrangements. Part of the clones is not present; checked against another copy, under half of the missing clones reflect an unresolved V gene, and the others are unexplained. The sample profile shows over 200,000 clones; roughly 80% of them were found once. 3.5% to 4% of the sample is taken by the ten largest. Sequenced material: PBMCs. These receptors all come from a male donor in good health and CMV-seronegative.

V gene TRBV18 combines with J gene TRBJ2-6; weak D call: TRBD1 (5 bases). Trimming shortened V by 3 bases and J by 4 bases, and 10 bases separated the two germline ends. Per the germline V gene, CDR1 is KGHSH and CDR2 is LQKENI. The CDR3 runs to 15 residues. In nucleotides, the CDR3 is TGTGCCAGCTCACCGCAGGGTGCCGGGGCCAACGTCCTGACTTTC. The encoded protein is CASSPQGAGANVLTF.

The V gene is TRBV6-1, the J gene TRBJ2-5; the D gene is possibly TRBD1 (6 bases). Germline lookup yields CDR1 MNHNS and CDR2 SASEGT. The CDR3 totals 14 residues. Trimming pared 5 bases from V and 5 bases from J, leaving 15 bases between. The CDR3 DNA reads TGTGCCAGCAGTCCAGAGGTCCAGGGGGAGACCCAGTACTTC. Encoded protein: CASSPEVQGETQYF.

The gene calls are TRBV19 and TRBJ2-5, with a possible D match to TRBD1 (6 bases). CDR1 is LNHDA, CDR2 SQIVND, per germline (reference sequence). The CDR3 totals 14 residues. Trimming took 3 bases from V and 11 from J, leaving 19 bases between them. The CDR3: CASSMVAGADGQYF. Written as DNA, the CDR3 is TGTGCCAGTAGTATGGTGGCAGGGGCGGACGGGCAGTACTTC.

The CDR3 sequence is CASSQSGRALFRELFF. In nucleotides, the CDR3 is TGTGCCAGCAGCCAGTCCGGTCGAGCCCTCTTCAGGGAGCTGTTTTTT. The chain couples TRBV14 to TRBJ2-2; D gene uncertain. The V end was cut by 3 bases, the J end by 9 bases, with 20 bases between. Germline V gives CDR1 SGHDN, CDR2 FVKESK. The CDR3 is 16 residues long.

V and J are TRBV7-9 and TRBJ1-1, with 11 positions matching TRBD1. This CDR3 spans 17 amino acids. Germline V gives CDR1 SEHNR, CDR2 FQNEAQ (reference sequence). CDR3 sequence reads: CSGRPDRGRGPDTEAFF. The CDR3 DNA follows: TGTTCCGGGAGGCCGGACAGGGGGCGGGGACCGGACACTGAAGCTTTCTTT.

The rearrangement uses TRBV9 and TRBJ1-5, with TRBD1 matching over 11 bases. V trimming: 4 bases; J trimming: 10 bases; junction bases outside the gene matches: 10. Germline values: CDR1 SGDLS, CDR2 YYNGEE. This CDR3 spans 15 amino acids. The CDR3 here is CASSPRGQGAGPQHF. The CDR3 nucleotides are TGTGCCAGCAGCCCGAGAGGACAGGGGGCCGGCCCCCAGCATTTT. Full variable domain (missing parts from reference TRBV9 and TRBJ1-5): DSGVTQTPKHLITATGQRVTLRCSPRSGDLSVYWYQQSLDQGLQFLIQYYNGEERAKGNILERFSAQQFPDLHSELNLSSLELGDSALYFCASSPRGQGAGPQHFGDGTRLSIL.

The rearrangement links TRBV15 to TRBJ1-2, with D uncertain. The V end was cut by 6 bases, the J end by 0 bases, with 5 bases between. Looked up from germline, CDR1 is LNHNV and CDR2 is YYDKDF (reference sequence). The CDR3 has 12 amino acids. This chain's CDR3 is CATSSTNYGYTF. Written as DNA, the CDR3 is TGTGCCACCAGTTCTACTAACTATGGCTACACCTTC.

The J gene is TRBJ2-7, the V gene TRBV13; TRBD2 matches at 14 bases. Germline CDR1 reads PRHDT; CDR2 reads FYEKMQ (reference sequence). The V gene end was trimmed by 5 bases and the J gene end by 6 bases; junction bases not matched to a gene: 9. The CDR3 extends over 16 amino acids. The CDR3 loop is CASSILTSGRATEQYF. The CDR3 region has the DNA TGTGCCAGCAGCATCCTGACTAGCGGGAGGGCCACCGAGCAGTACTTC.

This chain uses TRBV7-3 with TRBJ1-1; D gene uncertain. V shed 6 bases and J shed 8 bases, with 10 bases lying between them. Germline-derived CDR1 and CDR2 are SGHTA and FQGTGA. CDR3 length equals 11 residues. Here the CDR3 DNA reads TGTGCCAGCAGGTTAGCCCAGGAAGCTTTCTTT. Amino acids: CASRLAQEAFF.

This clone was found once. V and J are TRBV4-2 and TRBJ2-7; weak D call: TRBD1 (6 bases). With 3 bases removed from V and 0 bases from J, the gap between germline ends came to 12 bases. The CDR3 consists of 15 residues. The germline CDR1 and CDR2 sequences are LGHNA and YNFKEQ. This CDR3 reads CASSHGTGPSYEQYF. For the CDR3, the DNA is TGTGCCAGCAGCCACGGAACAGGGCCCTCCTACGAGCAGTACTTC.

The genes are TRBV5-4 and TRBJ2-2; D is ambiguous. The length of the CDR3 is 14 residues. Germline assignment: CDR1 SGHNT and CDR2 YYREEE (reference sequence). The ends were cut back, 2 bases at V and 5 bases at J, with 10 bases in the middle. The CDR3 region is CASSLTPVTGELFF. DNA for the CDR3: TGTGCCAGCAGCTTAACTCCGGTGACCGGGGAGCTGTTTTTT.

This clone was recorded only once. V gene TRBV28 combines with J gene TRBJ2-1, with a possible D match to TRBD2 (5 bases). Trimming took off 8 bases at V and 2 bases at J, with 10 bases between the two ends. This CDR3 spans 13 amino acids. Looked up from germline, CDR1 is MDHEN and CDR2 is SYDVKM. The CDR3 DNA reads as TGTGCCAGCCGGGGTATGGCCTACAATGAGCAGTTCTTC. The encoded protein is CASRGMAYNEQFF.

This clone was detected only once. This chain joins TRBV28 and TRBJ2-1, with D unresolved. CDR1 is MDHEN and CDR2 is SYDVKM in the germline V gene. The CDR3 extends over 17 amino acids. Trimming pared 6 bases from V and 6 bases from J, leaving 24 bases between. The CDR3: CASRPSGLSGSGNEQFF. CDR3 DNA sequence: TGTGCCAGCAGGCCATCAGGTTTAAGTGGAAGTGGCAATGAGCAGTTCTTC.

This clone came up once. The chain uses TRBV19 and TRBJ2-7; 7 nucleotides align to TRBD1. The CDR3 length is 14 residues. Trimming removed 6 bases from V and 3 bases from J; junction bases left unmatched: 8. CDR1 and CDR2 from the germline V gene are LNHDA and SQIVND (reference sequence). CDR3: CASSPDRALYEQYF. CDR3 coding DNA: TGTGCCAGTAGCCCCGACAGGGCCCTCTACGAGCAGTACTTC.

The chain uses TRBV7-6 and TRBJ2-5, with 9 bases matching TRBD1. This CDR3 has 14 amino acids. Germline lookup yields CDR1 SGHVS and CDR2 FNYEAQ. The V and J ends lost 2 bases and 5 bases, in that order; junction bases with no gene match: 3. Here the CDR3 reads CASSLTGTGETQYF. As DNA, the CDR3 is TGTGCCAGCAGCTTAACCGGGACAGGGGAGACCCAGTACTTC.

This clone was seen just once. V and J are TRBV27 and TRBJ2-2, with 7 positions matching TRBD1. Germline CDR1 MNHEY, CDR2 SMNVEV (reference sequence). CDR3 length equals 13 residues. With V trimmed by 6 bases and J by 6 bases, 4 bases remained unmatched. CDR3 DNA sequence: TGTGCCAGCAGCTATCAGGGGGCCGGGGAGCTGTTTTTT. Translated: CASSYQGAGELFF.

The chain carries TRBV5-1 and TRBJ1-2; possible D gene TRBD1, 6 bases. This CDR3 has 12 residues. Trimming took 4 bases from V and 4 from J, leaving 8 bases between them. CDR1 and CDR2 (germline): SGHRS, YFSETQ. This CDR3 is CASSPDSYGYTF. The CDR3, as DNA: TGCGCCAGCAGCCCGGACAGCTATGGCTACACCTTC.

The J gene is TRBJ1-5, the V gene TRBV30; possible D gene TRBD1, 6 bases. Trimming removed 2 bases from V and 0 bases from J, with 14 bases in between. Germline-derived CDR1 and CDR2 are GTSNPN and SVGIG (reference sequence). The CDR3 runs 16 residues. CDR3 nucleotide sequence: TGTGCCTGGAGTTTCCGTACAGGGATTAGCAATCAGCCCCAGCATTTT. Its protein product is CAWSFRTGISNQPQHF.

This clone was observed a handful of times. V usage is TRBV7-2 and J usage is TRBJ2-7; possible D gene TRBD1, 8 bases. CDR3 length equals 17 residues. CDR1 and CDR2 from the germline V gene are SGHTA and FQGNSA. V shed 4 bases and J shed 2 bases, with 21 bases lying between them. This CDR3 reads CASSSTGGWGRAYEQYF. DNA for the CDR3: TGTGCCAGCAGCTCCACAGGGGGGTGGGGGAGGGCCTACGAGCAGTACTTC.

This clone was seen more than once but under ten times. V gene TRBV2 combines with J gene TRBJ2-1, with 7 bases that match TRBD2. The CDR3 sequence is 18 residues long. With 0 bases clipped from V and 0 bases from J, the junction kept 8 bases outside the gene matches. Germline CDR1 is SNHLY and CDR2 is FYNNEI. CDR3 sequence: CASSEAIPGGSSYNEQFF. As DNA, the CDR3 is TGTGCCAGCAGTGAAGCGATTCCAGGCGGGAGCTCCTACAATGAGCAGTTCTTC.

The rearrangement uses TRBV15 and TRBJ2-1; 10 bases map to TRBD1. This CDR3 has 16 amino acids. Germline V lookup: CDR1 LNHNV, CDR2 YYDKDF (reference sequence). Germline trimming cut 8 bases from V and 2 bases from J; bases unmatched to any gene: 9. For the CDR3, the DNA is TGTGCCACCTCGCACGGACAGGGGGGCACCTACAATGAGCAGTTCTTC. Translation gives CATSHGQGGTYNEQFF.

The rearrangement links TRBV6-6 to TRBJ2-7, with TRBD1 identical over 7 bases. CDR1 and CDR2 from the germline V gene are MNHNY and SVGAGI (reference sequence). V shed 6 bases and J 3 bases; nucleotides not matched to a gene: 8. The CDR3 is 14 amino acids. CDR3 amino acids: CASRRTGAFYEQYF. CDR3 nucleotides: TGTGCCAGCAGGAGGACAGGAGCTTTCTACGAGCAGTACTTC.

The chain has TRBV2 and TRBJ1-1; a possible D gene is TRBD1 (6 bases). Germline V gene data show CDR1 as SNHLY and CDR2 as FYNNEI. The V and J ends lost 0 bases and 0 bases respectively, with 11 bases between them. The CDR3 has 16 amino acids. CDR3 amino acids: CASSEAPGHMNTEAFF. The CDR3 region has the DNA TGTGCCAGCAGTGAAGCCCCGGGACATATGAACACTGAAGCTTTCTTT.